The 5 T cell receptor beta chains below were found in one sample sequenced in a study of technical replicates of blood from a handful of donors. Assay: immunoSEQ multiplex PCR; the TCRdb copy retains only in-frame clones and omits some. The sample shows over 80,000 clones, approximately 96% of them seen only once. Sequencing was done on a sample of T cells isolated from PBMCs. The receptors originated from a human donor in good health.

The chain links TRBV7-9 to TRBJ2-7; 8 bases map to TRBD1. CDR1 and CDR2 from the germline V gene are SEHNR and FQNEAQ (reference sequence). V dropped 5 bases and J dropped 5; count of bases not matched to a gene: 14. The length of the CDR3 is 16 residues. CDR3 coding DNA: TGTGCCAGCAGCCACTGGACAGGGCAATTAGTTGACGAGCAGTACTTC. Residues: CASSHWTGQLVDEQYF.

The V call is TRBV19, the J call TRBJ2-1, with 11 bases identical to TRBD2. J gave up 5 bases and V 1 base, and 1 base lay outside the gene matches. The CDR3 loop spans 15 amino acids. Germline V gene sequence: CDR1 LNHDA, CDR2 SQIVND (reference sequence). CDR3 residues: CASSIGLAGNNEQFF. CDR3 in DNA: TGTGCCAGTAGTATAGGACTAGCGGGAAACAATGAGCAGTTCTTC.

This clone was recorded only once. The chain uses TRBV28 and TRBJ2-1; possible D gene TRBD1, 5 bases. The length of the CDR3 is 20 residues. CDR1 MDHEN and CDR2 SYDVKM come from the germline V gene. V was shortened by 2 bases and J by 0 bases, with 23 bases between the two germline ends. The CDR3 DNA reads as TGTGCCAGCAGTTTAGTTTCACGGACATTTTTTAAAGGCTCCTACAATGAGCAGTTCTTC. It translates to CASSLVSRTFFKGSYNEQFF.

The chain joins TRBV19 to TRBJ2-7, with D perhaps matching TRBD1 (6 bases). V lost 7 bases, J lost 5 bases, and 12 bases lay in between. The CDR3 loop spans 12 amino acids. Per germline, CDR1 LNHDA and CDR2 SQIVND (reference sequence). CDR3 sequence reads: CASNAGANEQYF. DNA for the CDR3: TGTGCCAGTAATGCAGGGGCCAACGAGCAGTACTTC. Filled out from reference TRBV19 and TRBJ2-7, the complete variable domain reads DGGITQSPKYLFRKEGQNVTLSCEQNLNHDAMYWYRQDPGQGLRLIYYSQIVNDFQKGDIAEGYSVSREKKESFPLTVTSAQKNPTAFYLCASNAGANEQYFGPGTRLTVT.

The chain employs TRBV19 and TRBJ1-3, with 7 bases matching TRBD1. The CDR3 contains 14 residues. Trimming at V came to 4 bases and at J to 8 bases, leaving 8 bases not matched to a gene. The germline CDR1 and CDR2 sequences are LNHDA and SQIVND (reference sequence). CDR3: CASSKQGREHTIYF. CDR3 bases: TGTGCCAGTAGTAAACAGGGGAGAGAGCACACCATATATTTT. Based on the CDR3 plus reference TRBV19 and TRBJ1-3, the full variable domain is DGGITQSPKYLFRKEGQNVTLSCEQNLNHDAMYWYRQDPGQGLRLIYYSQIVNDFQKGDIAEGYSVSREKKESFPLTVTSAQKNPTAFYLCASSKQGREHTIYFGEGSWLTVV.